This is a list of T cell receptor beta chains from one sample in a study of CD8 T cells in ankylosing spondylitis. TCRdb ran MiXCR on the 5' RACE reads and lists one entry per CDR3 protein. The table lists 300,000 to 400,000 distinct CDR3 sequences, 20% to 25% of them singletons. The sample taken for sequencing was blood, either unsorted or a sorted T cell fraction (not recorded which). The receptors originated from a male donor with ankylosing spondylitis. Each CDR3 is given with its conserved first and last residue. The D gene is left open where the match is weak. Where a row states a size, it is once, few, many or the class of an expanded clone; other rows omit it.

j_call clone_size v_call d_call cdr3_aa cdr3_nt
TRBJ2-7 . TRBV15 TRBD2 CATSREAGGPYEQYF TGTGCCACCAGCAGAGAAGCGGGAGGGCCCTACGAGCAGTACTTC
TRBJ1-1 . TRBV5-1 . CASSSTTGRTEAFF TGCGCCAGCAGCTCGACGACGGGACGAACTGAAGCTTTCTTT
TRBJ1-1 few TRBV4-1 TRBD1 CASSQQLDRVEAFF TGCGCCAGCAGCCAACAACTCGACAGGGTTGAAGCTTTCTTT
TRBJ2-2 . TRBV12-3/TRBV12-4 . CASSFLYTGELFF TGTGCCAGCAGTTTTTTATACACCGGGGAGCTGTTTTTT
TRBJ1-6 . TRBV7-8 . CASTPGKDSPLHF TGTGCCAGCACCCCGGGAAAGGATTCACCCCTCCACTTT
TRBJ2-3 . TRBV25-1 TRBD2 CASSESLAGATQYF TGTGCCAGCAGTGAATCGTTAGCGGGAGCCACGCAGTATTTT
TRBJ2-1 few TRBV5-1 TRBD2 CASSTSGRGNEQFF TGCGCCAGCTCGACTAGCGGGAGAGGCAATGAGCAGTTCTTC
TRBJ2-1 . TRBV20-1 TRBD1 CSAPPGQGIPWDEQFF TGCAGTGCACCCCCGGGACAGGGGATCCCGTGGGATGAGCAGTTCTTC
TRBJ1-1 few TRBV6-2/TRBV6-3 TRBD1 CASMGQGLELNTEAFF TGTGCCAGCATGGGACAGGGGCTCGAGTTGAACACTGAAGCTTTCTTT
TRBJ1-2 . TRBV6-2/TRBV6-3 . CASSYSAGSRYGYTF TGTGCCAGCAGTTACTCGGCGGGGAGTCGCTATGGCTACACCTTC
TRBJ1-4 . TRBV4-3 . CASSQGHGRGAWEKLFF TGCGCCAGCAGCCAAGGACACGGGAGGGGGGCCTGGGAAAAACTGTTTTTT
TRBJ2-5 . TRBV5-4 . CAGAQPNQETQYF TGTGCCGGGGCACAGCCCAACCAAGAGACCCAGTACTTC
TRBJ1-2 few TRBV5-1 . CASSLDAGNYGYTF TGCGCCAGCAGCTTGGACGCAGGCAACTATGGCTACACCTTC
TRBJ2-1 few TRBV12-3/TRBV12-4 . CASSSSARVYNEQFF TGTGCCAGCAGTTCTAGCGCGCGGGTTTACAATGAGCAGTTCTTC
TRBJ1-2 . TRBV12-3/TRBV12-4 . CASSLGLTYGYTF TGTGCCAGCAGCCTCGGACTGACTTATGGCTACACCTTC
TRBJ2-1 few TRBV11-3 . CASSLRAESYNEQFF TGTGCCAGCAGCTTGCGAGCGGAGTCCTACAATGAGCAGTTCTTC
TRBJ2-7 . TRBV28 . CASSLISDGNYEQYF TGTGCCAGCAGTTTAATCTCGGACGGGAACTACGAGCAGTACTTC
TRBJ2-7 . TRBV7-9 . CASSLSSYYEQYF TGTGCCAGCAGCTTGAGCTCCTACTACGAGCAGTACTTC
TRBJ1-1 . TRBV29-1 . CSVERQGMTEAFF TGCAGCGTTGAAAGGCAGGGGATGACTGAAGCTTTCTTT
TRBJ2-5 . TRBV2 . CASNRWGPQETQYF TGTGCCAGCAACAGGTGGGGCCCCCAAGAGACCCAGTACTTC
TRBJ2-7 . TRBV12-3/TRBV12-4 TRBD2 CASSLITSGSYEQYF TGTGCCAGCAGCCTTATAACTAGCGGATCCTACGAGCAGTACTTC
TRBJ2-5 few TRBV28 . CASSLALQGGETQYF TGTGCCAGCAGTTTAGCCCTACAAGGGGGGGAGACCCAGTACTTC
TRBJ2-7 . TRBV7-2 . CASTWARDTYEQYF TGTGCCAGCACCTGGGCGCGGGACACCTACGAGCAGTACTTC
TRBJ2-3 . TRBV20-1 TRBD2 CSARGLPSTDTQYF TGCAGTGCTAGGGGACTACCTAGCACAGATACGCAGTATTTT
TRBJ2-1 . TRBV5-1 TRBD1 CASSLPRTGNSPYNEQFF TGCGCCAGCAGCTTGCCCCGGACAGGTAATAGTCCATACAATGAGCAGTTCTTC
TRBJ2-1 . TRBV6-4 . CASSDVASPYNEQFF TGTGCCAGCAGTGACGTGGCTTCGCCCTACAATGAGCAGTTCTTC
TRBJ2-6 . TRBV29-1 TRBD1 CSVGTAGGLSGANVLTF TGCAGCGTCGGTACGGCAGGGGGCTTATCTGGGGCCAACGTCCTGACTTTC
TRBJ1-2 many TRBV4-1 . CASSQVIRTKANYGYTF TGCGCCAGCAGCCAAGTTATCAGGACCAAGGCTAACTATGGCTACACCTTC
TRBJ1-4 many TRBV12-3/TRBV12-4 TRBD1 CASSFLPGQGQEKLFF TGTGCCAGCAGTTTCCTACCGGGACAGGGGCAAGAAAAACTGTTTTTT
TRBJ2-1 . TRBV12-5 . CASGIDTFNEQFF TGTGCTAGTGGTATCGACACGTTCAATGAGCAGTTCTTC
TRBJ1-1 many TRBV29-1 TRBD1 CSAMTGGPEAFF TGCAGCGCCATGACAGGGGGACCTGAAGCTTTCTTT
TRBJ1-5 . TRBV7-2 . CASRPPGGGNQPQHF TGTGCCAGCAGACCTCCGGGGGGAGGCAATCAGCCCCAGCATTTT
TRBJ2-1 . TRBV2 . CASIRDKEAFF TGTGCCAGCATCAGAGACAAGGAAGCGTTCTTC
TRBJ1-5 few TRBV12-5 . CASGRGGYDNQPQHF TGTGCTAGTGGGAGGGGGGGCTATGACAATCAGCCCCAGCATTTT
TRBJ2-7 . TRBV7-2 TRBD2 CASNQREGYEQYF TGTGCCAGCAACCAGCGGGAGGGTTACGAGCAGTACTTC
TRBJ2-1 . TRBV20-1 TRBD2 CSAVFGTSGRFEQFF TGCAGTGCGGTATTCGGGACTAGCGGGAGGTTCGAGCAGTTCTTC
TRBJ2-3 many TRBV24-1 . CATSDFTRGSTDTQYF TGTGCCACCAGTGACTTCACTAGGGGGAGCACAGATACGCAGTATTTT
TRBJ2-3 . TRBV3-1 TRBD2 CASSQVFLAGNTDTQYF TGTGCCAGCAGCCAAGTCTTTCTAGCGGGAAACACAGATACGCAGTATTTT
TRBJ2-1 many TRBV5-1 TRBD1 CASSSPDRGGGYNEQFF TGCGCCAGCAGCTCCCCGGACAGGGGGGGGGGTTACAATGAGCAGTTCTTC
TRBJ2-7 . TRBV29-1 . CSVCDSSYEQYF TGCAGCGTTTGTGACAGCAGCTACGAGCAGTACTTC
TRBJ1-4 few TRBV4-3 . CASSPGRTESNEKLFF TGCGCCAGCAGCCCCGGTCGCACAGAGTCTAATGAAAAACTGTTTTTT
TRBJ1-3 many TRBV27 TRBD1 CASSLGQGAGNTIYF TGTGCCAGCAGTTTAGGACAGGGGGCAGGAAACACCATATATTTT
TRBJ1-6 . TRBV14 TRBD1 CASSQDRYSTLHF TGTGCCAGCAGCCAGGACAGGTACTCGACCCTCCACTTT
TRBJ2-7 . TRBV11-3 . CASSRTRDRLYEQYF TGTGCCAGCAGCCGAACCCGAGACAGACTTTACGAGCAGTACTTC
TRBJ2-4 . TRBV10-3 . CAISATLAKNIQYF TGTGCCATCTCCGCGACCTTAGCCAAAAACATTCAGTACTTC
TRBJ2-1 few TRBV29-1 . CSVEGTLMGEQFF TGCAGCGTTGAAGGGACCCTCATGGGTGAGCAGTTCTTC
TRBJ1-4 . TRBV20-1 TRBD1 CSARTGGDEKLFF TGCAGTGCACGGACAGGGGGAGATGAAAAACTGTTTTTT
TRBJ1-2 few TRBV5-1 . CASSLEPGRNYGYTF TGCGCCAGCAGCTTGGAGCCGGGACGGAACTATGGCTACACCTTC
TRBJ1-1 . TRBV3-1 . CASRQQGASEAFF TGTGCCAGCAGACAACAGGGTGCCTCTGAAGCTTTCTTT
TRBJ1-6 . TRBV6-5 . CASSYSRRGGDTPLHF TGTGCCAGCAGTTACTCCCGAAGAGGGGGAGATACACCCCTCCACTTT
TRBJ2-1 . TRBV9 . CASSVFTDPAVNEQFF TGTGCCAGCAGCGTTTTTACTGATCCAGCGGTCAATGAGCAGTTCTTC
TRBJ2-5 . TRBV12-3/TRBV12-4 TRBD2 CASRPSTSGGETQYF TGTGCCAGCAGGCCCTCGACTAGCGGGGGGGAGACCCAGTACTTC
TRBJ2-5 few TRBV20-1 TRBD2 CSARKTSEETQYF TGCAGTGCTAGAAAGACTAGCGAAGAGACCCAGTACTTC
TRBJ2-5 . TRBV24-1 . CATSGGSQETQYF TGTGCCACCAGTGGCGGAAGCCAAGAGACCCAGTACTTC
TRBJ2-3 . TRBV27 . CASSLRSRGTQYF TGTGCCAGCAGTTTAAGGTCCCGTGGTACGCAGTATTTT
TRBJ2-1 . TRBV10-3 . CAIRGLTNEQFF TGTGCCATCAGGGGGTTGACTAATGAGCAGTTCTTC
TRBJ2-7 . TRBV6-1 . CASRLQGNGEGYEQYF TGTGCCAGCAGACTCCAGGGGAATGGAGAAGGCTACGAGCAGTACTTC
TRBJ2-7 . TRBV5-1 TRBD1 CASSLATGGLYEQYF TGCGCCAGCAGCTTGGCGACAGGGGGCCTGTACGAGCAGTACTTC
TRBJ2-7 . TRBV28 TRBD2 CASSYLAGGTEQYF TGTGCCAGCAGCTACCTAGCGGGTGGCACAGAGCAGTACTTC
TRBJ1-4 . TRBV6-1 . CASNGVQVNEKLFF TGTGCCAGCAACGGTGTACAGGTGAATGAAAAACTGTTTTTT